This paragraph covers one T cell receptor (beta chain) sequence. Its antigen is not known. This sample is part of a study of OX40 agonist ivuxolimab in advanced cancers. Overall study findings and caveats: Some nonresponders likewise displayed low normalized T-cell clonal expansion.

The CDR3 has 13 residues. The germline CDR1 and CDR2 sequences are MNHNS and SASEGT. J lost 4 bases, V lost 8 bases, and 6 bases had no gene match. Libraries were prepared by immunoSEQ multiplex PCR; TCRdb keeps only in-frame clonotypes and omits some of them. Of about 53,000 clones in the sample, about four fifths are singletons; the top ten hold 2% to 3%. Enrollment shut out patients with autoimmune disease history or systemic immunosuppression. This receptor was identified in an adult with an advanced solid tumor such as melanoma, head and neck, liver or kidney cancer. The sample was CD4+ or CD8+ T cells sorted from blood, taken in a trial of the OX40 agonist ivuxolimab. The chain employs TRBV6-1 and TRBJ2-3; 7 bases match TRBD2. Here the CDR3 DNA reads TGTGCCAGCCGGACTAGTTCCTCAGATACGCAGTATTTT. It is translated as CASRTSSSDTQYF.